This TCR beta chain emerged from a study of T cells in Graves' hyperthyroidism and ophthalmopathy. RNA transcripts gave rise to amplified TCR beta CDR3 regions. First-round RT-PCR targeting the TCR CDR3 was performed with the HTBI primer set. TCRdb used MiXCR to reprocess the multiplex PCR reads, holding one entry per CDR3 protein. Here the sample spans around 180,000 distinct CDR3 sequences, more than 15% being singletons. Trimming left V 3 bases short and J 4 bases short, with 10 bases between. The CDR3 runs to 14 residues. Study-wide points: Most expanded thyroid clonotypes above 0.001 recurred in blood.

This clonotype was counted at least ten times. Its matching antigen is unknown. The TCR was taken from a woman between 50 and 59 years old with Graves' hyperthyroidism. This chain uses TRBV12-3 or TRBV12-4 with TRBJ1-3; D is undetermined. The specimen sequenced was blood. CDR3 loop: CASSLGRKGNTIYF. In DNA form, the CDR3 reads TGTGCCAGCAGTTTGGGCAGGAAAGGAAACACCATATATTTT.